This T cell receptor beta chain was observed in a study of shared clonotypes between healthy human individuals. Findings of the study overall: Estimated clonotype richness was generally higher in naive than memory subsets.

Of note for this clone: The antigen remains unidentified. Other DNA variants within this sample encode the same CDR3.

Measured with immunoSEQ multiplex PCR; TCRdb has only the in-frame clones, and not every one. Here the sample spans fewer than 3 million clones, around 93% being singletons. The sequence was obtained from a man aged 18-30 years in good health. Some clones in this sample may be carry-over from other donors' samples. Sequences were obtained from naive CD4+ T cells from PBMCs. The subset denotes: CD45RA+ positively selected.

The CDR3 sequence: CASSLALSEAFF. In nucleotides, the CDR3 is TGTGCCAGCAGCTTAGCTTTAAGTGAAGCTTTCTTT. The rearrangement joins TRBV7-9 to TRBJ1-1; D is unclear. Germline lookup yields CDR1 SEHNR and CDR2 FQNEAQ (reference sequence). This CDR3 has 12 amino acids. The germline V and J ends were trimmed by 0 bases and 7 bases, with 6 bases remaining between them.